This TCR beta chain was identified during a study of blood T cell repertoires in COVID-19. Germline loops: CDR1 SGHTA, CDR2 FQGNSA. CDR3 size: 15 residues. Trimming pared 3 bases from V and 0 bases from J, leaving 9 bases between. Generated by immunoSEQ multiplex PCR, the TCRdb table keeps only in-frame clones and is missing some. The table shows 200,000 to 250,000 clones, with roughly 79% occurring only once. The sequence was obtained from a woman over 75 with COVID-19, enrolled during active disease. Material: peripheral blood. V is TRBV7-2 and J is TRBJ2-1; D remains ambiguous. This CDR3 is CASSFTDSSYNEQFF. Written as DNA, the CDR3 is TGTGCCAGCAGCTTTACAGATAGCTCCTACAATGAGCAGTTCTTC.